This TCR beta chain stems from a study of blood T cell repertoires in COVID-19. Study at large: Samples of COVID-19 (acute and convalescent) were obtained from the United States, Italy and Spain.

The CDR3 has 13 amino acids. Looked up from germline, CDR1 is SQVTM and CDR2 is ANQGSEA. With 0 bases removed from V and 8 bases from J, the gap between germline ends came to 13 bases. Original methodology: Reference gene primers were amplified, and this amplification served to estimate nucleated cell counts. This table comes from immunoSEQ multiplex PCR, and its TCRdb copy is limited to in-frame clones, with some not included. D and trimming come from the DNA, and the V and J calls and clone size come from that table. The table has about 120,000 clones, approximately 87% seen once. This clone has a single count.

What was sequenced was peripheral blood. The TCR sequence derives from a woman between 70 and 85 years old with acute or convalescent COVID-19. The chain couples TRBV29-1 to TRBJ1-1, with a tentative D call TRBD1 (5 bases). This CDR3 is CSVEDQGRAEAFF. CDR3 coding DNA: TGCAGCGTTGAAGATCAGGGAAGGGCAGAAGCTTTCTTT.